This T cell receptor (beta chain) was found in a study of neurological immune-mediated disorders. Study-level information: Secondary progressive disease was present in 3, and relapsing-remitting disease in roughly 30, of the approximately 35 multiple sclerosis patients.

This clonotype has at least ten counts. Germline V lookup: CDR1 LGHNA, CDR2 YNFKEQ. J was trimmed by 4 bases and V by 3 bases; bases with no gene match: 2. The CDR3 runs 16 residues. 5'RACE employing 10-nucleotide random UMIs yielded the cDNA. TCRdb reprocessed the 5' RACE reads via MiXCR and lists one record per CDR3 protein. The table lists fewer than 75,000 distinct CDR3 sequences, less than 5.5% of them singletons, with about 6.9% in the top ten. V gene TRBV4-2 combines with J gene TRBJ2-2; TRBD2 aligns across 13 bases. The specimen was PBMCs. The source is a man aged 30 to 45 with multiple sclerosis. CDR3 residues: CASSQGLAGFTGELFF. The CDR3 coding sequence is TGTGCCAGCAGCCAGGGACTAGCGGGGTTCACCGGGGAGCTGTTTTTT.